The clone carrying this T cell receptor beta chain has a count of ten or more. Per the germline V gene, CDR1 is SNHLY and CDR2 is FYNNEI. V was shortened by 0 bases and J by 4 bases, with 18 bases between the two germline ends. The CDR3 runs 17 residues. This sample was taken from a study of CD8+CD57+ T cells in acquired aplastic anemia. Whoever was chosen for sequencing had shown CD8+CD57+ cell expansion by flow cytometry. Genomic DNA, serving as template, underwent TCR beta VDJ and CDR3 profiling. TCRdb re-called the reads with MiXCR, one entry per CDR3 protein. The sample yields around 200,000 distinct CDR3 sequences, 48% seen once.

The TCR sequence derives from a human donor with aplastic anemia. J is TRBJ2-5 and V is TRBV2; no clear D gene. Sequencing was performed on sorted CD4+, CD8+, or CD8+CD57+ T cells (not recorded which) from PBMCs. This chain's CDR3 is CASSEARILTGSETQYF. As DNA, the CDR3 is TGTGCCAGCAGTGAAGCGCGGATCTTAACGGGTTCAGAGACCCAGTACTTC.